These 8 T cell receptor beta chains were all obtained from the same sample, sequenced in a study of blood T cell repertoires in COVID-19. Profiling relied on immunoSEQ multiplex PCR, and the TCRdb table lists in-frame clones only, not all of them. The sample consists of about 260,000 clones, around 87% of them appearing once. The sequencing input was peripheral blood. Every receptor here comes from a woman between 40 and 50 years old who had recovered from COVID-19.

The CDR3 DNA reads TGTGCCAGTAGTATAGAGGCAGGGGGCACTGAAGCTTTCTTT. This translates into CASSIEAGGTEAFF. The chain has TRBV19 and TRBJ1-1, with 7 bases aligning to TRBD1. CDR1 LNHDA and CDR2 SQIVND come from the germline V gene (reference sequence). The CDR3 is 14 amino acids. Trimming cost V 0 bases and J 4 bases; bases outside gene matches: 2.

The CDR3 nucleotides are TGTGCCAGCACCTCCGGACTCCTGAACACTGAAGCTTTCTTT. It specifies CASTSGLLNTEAFF. The chain employs TRBV27 and TRBJ1-1; D remains ambiguous. V gave up 7 bases and J gave up 0 bases, with 12 bases separating them. This CDR3 has 14 amino acids. CDR1 MNHEY and CDR2 SMNVEV come from the germline V gene (reference sequence).

This chain connects TRBV9 to TRBJ2-5, with D possibly being TRBD2 (5 bases). Germline CDR1 is SGDLS and CDR2 is YYNGEE. This CDR3 contains 14 residues. V was trimmed by 0 bases and J by 2 bases, leaving 8 bases between them. This chain's CDR3 is CASSVGTLQETQYF. CDR3 bases: TGTGCCAGCAGCGTAGGGACTCTACAAGAGACCCAGTACTTC.

The J gene is TRBJ1-1, the V gene TRBV7-8; no firm D call. In germline, CDR1 is SGHVS, CDR2 FQNEAQ. V lost 1 base and J 7 bases, leaving 13 bases between the germline ends. This CDR3 has 14 amino acids. CDR3 sequence reads: CASSLGPQAGEAFF. CDR3 nucleotide sequence: TGTGCCAGCAGCTTAGGGCCTCAGGCCGGTGAAGCTTTCTTT.

The V gene is TRBV9, the J gene TRBJ2-1, with a tentative D call TRBD1 (5 bases). Trimming stripped 0 bases from V and 10 bases from J, with 8 bases between. The CDR3 contains 12 residues. Germline values: CDR1 SGDLS, CDR2 YYNGEE. In nucleotides, the CDR3 is TGTGCCAGCAGCGTAGGTCCAGGGGAGCAGTTCTTC. Its protein product is CASSVGPGEQFF.

V gene TRBV29-1 combines with J gene TRBJ2-7; no clear D gene. Trimming took off 4 bases at V and 0 bases at J, with 13 bases between the two ends. Per the germline V gene, CDR1 is SQVTM and CDR2 is ANQGSEA. The CDR3 covers 14 residues. The CDR3 nucleotides read TGCAGCGTTGGCCCTAGACTTCACTCCTACGAGCAGTACTTC. Residues: CSVGPRLHSYEQYF.

The chain recombines TRBV5-4 with TRBJ1-2, with 8 bases lining up with TRBD1. V shed 4 bases and J 4 bases; nucleotides not matched to a gene: 9. This CDR3 has 15 residues. Per the germline V gene, CDR1 is SGHNT and CDR2 is YYREEE (reference sequence). The CDR3, as DNA: TGTGCCAGCAGCCCGGGCGGACAGGGAGGCTATGGCTACACCTTC. Residues: CASSPGGQGGYGYTF. The entire variable domain, with the rest obtained from reference TRBV5-4 and TRBJ1-2, is as follows: ETGVTQSPTHLIKTRGQQVTLRCSSQSGHNTVSWYQQALGQGPQFIFQYYREEENGRGNFPPRFSGLQFPNYSSELNVNALELDDSALYLCASSPGGQGGYGYTFGSGTRLTVV.

V usage is TRBV6-2 or TRBV6-3 and J usage is TRBJ2-7; TRBD1 aligns across 11 bases. CDR1 and CDR2 (germline): MNHEY, SVGEGT. After removal of 3 bases from V and 2 bases from J, the junction contained 3 bases not matched to a gene. The CDR3 has 15 amino acids. As DNA, the CDR3 is TGTGCCAGCAGTTATCGGACAGGGGGCCCCTACGAGCAGTACTTC. Residues: CASSYRTGGPYEQYF.